A selection of T cell receptor beta chains follows, all from one sample in a study of shared T cell receptors in the human thymus. Assay: immunoSEQ multiplex PCR; the TCRdb copy retains only in-frame clones and omits some. The sample contains roughly 410,000 clones, 95% of which appear only once. Sequencing was done on a sample of thymocytes. The source is a human donor. The conserved cysteine and the conserved F or W are not part of the CDR3 here. The order of the fields is V gene, clone size, CDR3 protein. Size values are once, few and many counts, or a class for expanded clones, and some rows have none.

v_gene: TRBV27; abundance: NA; CDR3aa: ASSFGGGSPEAF
v_gene: TRBV11-2; abundance: once; CDR3aa: ASSLGRTGNIQY
v_gene: TRBV6-5; abundance: NA; CDR3aa: ASRATGAHGYT
v_gene: TRBV18; abundance: NA; CDR3aa: APRGNTEAF
v_gene: TRBV5-1; abundance: NA; CDR3aa: ASSSGQTLPPERYEQY
v_gene: TRBV5-4; abundance: NA; CDR3aa: ASSPRVVGTYEQY
v_gene: TRBV10-1; abundance: once; CDR3aa: ASSESRNSGNTIY
v_gene: TRBV13; abundance: NA; CDR3aa: ASSQRKGMNTEAF
v_gene: TRBV7-9; abundance: NA; CDR3aa: ASSLAVNYEQY
v_gene: TRBV27; abundance: NA; CDR3aa: ASSSNRERFYEQY
v_gene: TRBV5-1; abundance: NA; CDR3aa: ASSLLLARTQY
v_gene: TRBV10-1; abundance: NA; CDR3aa: ASRGQGKAF
v_gene: TRBV30; abundance: NA; CDR3aa: AWSWGGQGADVGQPQH
v_gene: TRBV28; abundance: NA; CDR3aa: ASSPPVARGRSDTQY
v_gene: TRBV6-1; abundance: NA; CDR3aa: ASSQSGNTEAF
v_gene: TRBV7-3; abundance: NA; CDR3aa: ASSPSGREDTQY
v_gene: TRBV4-1; abundance: NA; CDR3aa: ASSQEGGQGAGQPQH
v_gene: TRBV7-9; abundance: NA; CDR3aa: ASSRPKSEQF